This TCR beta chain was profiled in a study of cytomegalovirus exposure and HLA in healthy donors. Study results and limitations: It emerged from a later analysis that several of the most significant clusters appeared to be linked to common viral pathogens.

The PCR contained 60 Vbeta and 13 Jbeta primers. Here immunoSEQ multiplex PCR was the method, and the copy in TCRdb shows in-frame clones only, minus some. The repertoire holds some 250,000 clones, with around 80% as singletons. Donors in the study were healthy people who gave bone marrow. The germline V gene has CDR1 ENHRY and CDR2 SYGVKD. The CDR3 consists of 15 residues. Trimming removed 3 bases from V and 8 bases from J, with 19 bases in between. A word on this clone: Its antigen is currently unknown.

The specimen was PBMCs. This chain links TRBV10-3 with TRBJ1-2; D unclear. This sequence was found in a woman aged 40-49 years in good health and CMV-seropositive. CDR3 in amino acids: CAISENVVEGGGYTF. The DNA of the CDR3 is TGTGCCATCAGTGAAAATGTAGTGGAGGGCGGCGGCTACACCTTC.